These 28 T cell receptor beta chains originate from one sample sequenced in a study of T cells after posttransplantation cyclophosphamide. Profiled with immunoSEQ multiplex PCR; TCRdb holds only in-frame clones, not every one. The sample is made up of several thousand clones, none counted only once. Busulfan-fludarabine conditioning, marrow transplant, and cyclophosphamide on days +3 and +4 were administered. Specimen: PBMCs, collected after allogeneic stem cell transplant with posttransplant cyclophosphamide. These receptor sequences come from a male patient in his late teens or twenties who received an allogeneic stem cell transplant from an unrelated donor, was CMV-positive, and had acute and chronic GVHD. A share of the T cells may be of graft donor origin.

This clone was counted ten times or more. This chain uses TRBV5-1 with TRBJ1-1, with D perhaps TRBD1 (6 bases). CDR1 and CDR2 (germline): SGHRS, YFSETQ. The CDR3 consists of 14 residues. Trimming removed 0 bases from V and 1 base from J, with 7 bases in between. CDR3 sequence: CASSLGGRNTEAFF. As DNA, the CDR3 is TGCGCCAGCAGCTTGGGGGGGCGGAACACTGAAGCTTTCTTT.

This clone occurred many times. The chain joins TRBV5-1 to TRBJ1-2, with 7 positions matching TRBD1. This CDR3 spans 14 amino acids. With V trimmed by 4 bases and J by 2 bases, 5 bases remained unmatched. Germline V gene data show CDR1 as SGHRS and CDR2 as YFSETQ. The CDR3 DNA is TGCGCCAGCAGCAGTCGGACAGGAAACTATGGCTACACCTTC. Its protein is CASSSRTGNYGYTF.

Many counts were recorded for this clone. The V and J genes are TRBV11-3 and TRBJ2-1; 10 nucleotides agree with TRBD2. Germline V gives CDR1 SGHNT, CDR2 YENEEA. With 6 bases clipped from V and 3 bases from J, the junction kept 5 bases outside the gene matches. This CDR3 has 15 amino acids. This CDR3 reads CASSDGTSVYNEQFF. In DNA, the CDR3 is TGTGCCAGCAGTGACGGGACTAGCGTCTACAATGAGCAGTTCTTC. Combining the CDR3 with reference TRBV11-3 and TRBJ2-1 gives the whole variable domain EAGVVQSPRYKIIEKKQPVAFWCNPISGHNTLYWYLQNLGQGPELLIRYENEEAVDDSQLPKDRFSAERLKGVDSTLKIQPAELGDSAVYLCASSDGTSVYNEQFFGPGTRLTVL.

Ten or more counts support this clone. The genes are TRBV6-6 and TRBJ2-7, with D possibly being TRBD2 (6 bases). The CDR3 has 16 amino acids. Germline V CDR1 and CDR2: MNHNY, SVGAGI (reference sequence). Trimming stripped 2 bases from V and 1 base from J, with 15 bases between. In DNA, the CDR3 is TGTGCCAGCAGTTACCCCCCAGGGACTTGGTCCTACGAGCAGTACGTC. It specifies CASSYPPGTWSYEQYV.

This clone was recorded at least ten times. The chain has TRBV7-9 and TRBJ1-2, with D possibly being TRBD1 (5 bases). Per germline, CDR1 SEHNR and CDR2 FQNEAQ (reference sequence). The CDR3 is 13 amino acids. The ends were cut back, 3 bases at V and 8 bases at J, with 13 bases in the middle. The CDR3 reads CASSLGTTGGYTF. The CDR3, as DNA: TGTGCCAGCAGCTTGGGCACCACAGGAGGCTACACCTTC.

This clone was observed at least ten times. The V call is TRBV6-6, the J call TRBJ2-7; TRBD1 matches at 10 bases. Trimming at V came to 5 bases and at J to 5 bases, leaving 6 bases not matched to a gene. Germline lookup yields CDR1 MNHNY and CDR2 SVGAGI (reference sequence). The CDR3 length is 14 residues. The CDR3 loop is CASSHPGQGNEQYF. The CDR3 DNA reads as TGTGCCAGCAGTCATCCGGGACAGGGGAACGAGCAGTACTTC.

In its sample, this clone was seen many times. The CDR3 sequence: CASSLAGGTPKNIQYF. DNA of the CDR3: TGTGCCAGCAGCTTGGCCGGGGGGACCCCCAAAAACATTCAGTACTTC. The rearrangement uses TRBV5-4 and TRBJ2-4; 7 bases agree with TRBD2. Germline assignment: CDR1 SGHNT and CDR2 YYREEE (reference sequence). There are 16 residues in the CDR3. Unmatched junction bases numbered 5, after V lost 0 bases and J lost 2 bases. Full variable domain (remainder filled in from reference TRBV5-4 and TRBJ2-4): ETGVTQSPTHLIKTRGQQVTLRCSSQSGHNTVSWYQQALGQGPQFIFQYYREEENGRGNFPPRFSGLQFPNYSSELNVNALELDDSALYLCASSLAGGTPKNIQYFGAGTRLSVL.

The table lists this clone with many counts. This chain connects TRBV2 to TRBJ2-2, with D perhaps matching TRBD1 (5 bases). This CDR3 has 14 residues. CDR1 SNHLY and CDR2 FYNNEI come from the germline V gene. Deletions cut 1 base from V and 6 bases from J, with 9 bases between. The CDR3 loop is CASSEGLGPGELFF. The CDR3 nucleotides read TGTGCCAGCAGTGAAGGGCTGGGGCCCGGGGAGCTGTTTTTT.

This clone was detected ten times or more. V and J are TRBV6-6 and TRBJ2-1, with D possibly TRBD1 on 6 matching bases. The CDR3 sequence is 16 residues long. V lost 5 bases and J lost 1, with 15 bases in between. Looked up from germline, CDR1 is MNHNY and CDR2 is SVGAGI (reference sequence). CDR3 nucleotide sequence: TGTGCCAGCAGTCAGAGACAGGCTAATTCCTACAATGAGCAGTTCTTC. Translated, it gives CASSQRQANSYNEQFF.

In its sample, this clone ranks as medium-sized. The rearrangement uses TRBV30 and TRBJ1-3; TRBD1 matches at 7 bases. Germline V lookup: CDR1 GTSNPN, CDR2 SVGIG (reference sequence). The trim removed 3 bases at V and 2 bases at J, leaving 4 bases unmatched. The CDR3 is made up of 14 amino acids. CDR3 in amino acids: CAWSPGQTGNTIYF. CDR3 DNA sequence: TGTGCCTGGAGCCCGGGACAGACTGGAAACACCATATATTTT.

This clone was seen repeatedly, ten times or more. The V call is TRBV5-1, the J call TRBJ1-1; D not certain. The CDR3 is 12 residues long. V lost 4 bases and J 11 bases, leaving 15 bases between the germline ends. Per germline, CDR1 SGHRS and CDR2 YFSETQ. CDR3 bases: TGCGCCAGCAGCGCGGAGACCGCGGGGGCTTTCTTT. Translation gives CASSAETAGAFF.

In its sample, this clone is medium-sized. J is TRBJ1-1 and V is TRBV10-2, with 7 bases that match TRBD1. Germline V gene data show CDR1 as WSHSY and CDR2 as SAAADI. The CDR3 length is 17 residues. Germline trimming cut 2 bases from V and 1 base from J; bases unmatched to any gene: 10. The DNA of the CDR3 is TGCGCCAGCAGTGAGCCTACCGGGACAGCAAGGAACACTGAAGCTTTCTTT. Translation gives CASSEPTGTARNTEAFF.

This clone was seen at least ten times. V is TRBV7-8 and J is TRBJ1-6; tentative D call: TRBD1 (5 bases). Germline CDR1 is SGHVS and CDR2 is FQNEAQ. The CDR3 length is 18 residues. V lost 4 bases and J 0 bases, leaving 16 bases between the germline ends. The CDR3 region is CASSYLFRGSSYNSPLHF. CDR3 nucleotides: TGTGCCAGCAGCTACCTTTTTCGGGGGAGCTCCTATAATTCACCCCTCCACTTT.

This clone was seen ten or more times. The CDR3, as DNA: TGCGCCAGCAGTAGCGGCCGCTCCTACAATGAGCAGTTCTTC. Amino acid sequence: CASSSGRSYNEQFF. J is TRBJ2-1 and V is TRBV5-1; D possibly corresponds to TRBD2 (6 bases). This CDR3 region has 14 residues. CDR1 is SGHRS, CDR2 YFSETQ, per germline. V lost 5 bases and J 0 bases, leaving 9 bases between the germline ends.

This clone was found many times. For the CDR3, the DNA is TGTGCCAGTTACCAACCGCCGGACATTCAGTACTTC. This gives the protein CASYQPPDIQYF. The rearrangement uses TRBV19 and TRBJ2-4; D unresolved. There are 12 residues in the CDR3. The germline gives CDR1 LNHDA, CDR2 SQIVND (reference sequence). V gave up 8 bases and J gave up 8 bases, with 13 bases separating them.

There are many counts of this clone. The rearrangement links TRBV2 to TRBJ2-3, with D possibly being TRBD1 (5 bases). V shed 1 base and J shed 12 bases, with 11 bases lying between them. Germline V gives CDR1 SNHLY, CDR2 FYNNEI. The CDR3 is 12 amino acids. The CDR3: CASSEGEGEQYF. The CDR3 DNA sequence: TGTGCCAGCAGTGAAGGAGAAGGGGAACAGTATTTT.

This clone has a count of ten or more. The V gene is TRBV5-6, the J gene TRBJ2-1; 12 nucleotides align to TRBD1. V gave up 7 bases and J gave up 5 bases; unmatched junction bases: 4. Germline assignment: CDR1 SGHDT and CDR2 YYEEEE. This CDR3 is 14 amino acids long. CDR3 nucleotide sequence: TGTGCCAGCGACGGGGACAGGGGGCACAATGAGCAGTTCTTC. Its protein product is CASDGDRGHNEQFF.

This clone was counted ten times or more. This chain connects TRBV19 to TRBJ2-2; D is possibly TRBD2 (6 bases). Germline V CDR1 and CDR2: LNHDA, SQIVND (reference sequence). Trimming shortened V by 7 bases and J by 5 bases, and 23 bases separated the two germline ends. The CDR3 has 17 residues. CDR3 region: CASTTSEGRVGTGELFF. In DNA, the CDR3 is TGTGCCAGTACCACTTCGGAGGGGCGGGTCGGGACCGGGGAGCTGTTTTTT.

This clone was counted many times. The CDR3 sequence is CASSLGLVGPRQETQYF. The CDR3 coding sequence is TGCGCCAGCAGCTTGGGACTAGTGGGCCCAAGACAAGAGACCCAGTACTTC. The chain uses TRBV5-1 and TRBJ2-5; D is perhaps TRBD2 (6 bases). Germline loops: CDR1 SGHRS, CDR2 YFSETQ. Deletions cut 0 bases from V and 2 bases from J, with 17 bases between. The CDR3 is 17 residues long.

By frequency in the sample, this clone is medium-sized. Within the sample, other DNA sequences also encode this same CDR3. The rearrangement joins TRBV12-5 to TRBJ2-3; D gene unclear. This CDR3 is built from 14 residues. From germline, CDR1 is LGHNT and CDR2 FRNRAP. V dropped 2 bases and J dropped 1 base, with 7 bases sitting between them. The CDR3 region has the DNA TGTGCTAGTGGTTTGCGAAGCGGCACAGATACGCAGTATTTT. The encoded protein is CASGLRSGTDTQYF.

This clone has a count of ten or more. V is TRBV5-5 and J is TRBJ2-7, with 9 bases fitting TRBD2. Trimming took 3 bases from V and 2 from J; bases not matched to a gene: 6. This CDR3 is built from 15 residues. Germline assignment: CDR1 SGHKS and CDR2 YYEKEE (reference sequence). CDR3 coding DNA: TGTGCCAGCAGCTCCGGACTAGCGACTACCTACGAGCAGTACTTC. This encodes CASSSGLATTYEQYF.

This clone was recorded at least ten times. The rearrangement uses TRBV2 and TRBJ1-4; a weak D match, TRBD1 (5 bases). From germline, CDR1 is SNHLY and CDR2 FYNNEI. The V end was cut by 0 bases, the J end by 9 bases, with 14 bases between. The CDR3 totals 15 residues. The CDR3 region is CASSEALETDQKLFF. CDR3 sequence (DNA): TGTGCCAGCAGTGAAGCGCTTGAGACAGACCAAAAACTGTTTTTT.

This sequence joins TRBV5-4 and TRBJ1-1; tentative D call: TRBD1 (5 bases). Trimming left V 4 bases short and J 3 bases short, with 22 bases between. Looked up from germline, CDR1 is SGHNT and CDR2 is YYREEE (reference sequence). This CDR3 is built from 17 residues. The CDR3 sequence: CASSPSLGGVGYTEAFF. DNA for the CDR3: TGTGCCAGCAGCCCCTCCCTGGGGGGGGTTGGTTACACTGAAGCTTTCTTT.

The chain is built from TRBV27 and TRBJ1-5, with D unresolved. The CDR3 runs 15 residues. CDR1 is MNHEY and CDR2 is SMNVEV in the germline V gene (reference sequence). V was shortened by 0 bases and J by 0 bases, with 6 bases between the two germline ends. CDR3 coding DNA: TGTGCCAGCAGTTTATCTACTTATAGCAATCAGCCCCAGCATTTT. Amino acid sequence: CASSLSTYSNQPQHF.

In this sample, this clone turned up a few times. CDR3 DNA: TGTGCTAGTGGATCCTCAACACAGGGCCGGGGAATGAACACTGAAGCTTTCTTT. The encoded protein is CASGSSTQGRGMNTEAFF. V is TRBV12-5 and J is TRBJ1-1; perhaps TRBD1 as D (6 bases). V was trimmed by 6 bases and J by 0 bases, leaving 23 bases between them. Germline V gene lookup returns CDR1 LGHNT and CDR2 FRNRAP. The CDR3 totals 18 residues.

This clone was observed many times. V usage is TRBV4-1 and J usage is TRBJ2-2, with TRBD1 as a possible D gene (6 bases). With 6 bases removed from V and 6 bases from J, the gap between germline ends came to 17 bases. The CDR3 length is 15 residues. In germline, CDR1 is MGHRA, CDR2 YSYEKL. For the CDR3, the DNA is TGCGCCAGCAGGCCCGGGACACAACACCCCGGGGAGCTGTTTTTT. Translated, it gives CASRPGTQHPGELFF.

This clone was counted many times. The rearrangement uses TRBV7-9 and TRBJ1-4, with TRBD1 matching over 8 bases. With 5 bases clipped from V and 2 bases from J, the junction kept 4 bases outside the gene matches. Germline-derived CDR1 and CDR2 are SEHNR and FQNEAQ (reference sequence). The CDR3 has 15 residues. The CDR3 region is CASSQYRGTNEKLFF. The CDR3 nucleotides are TGTGCCAGCAGCCAATACAGGGGGACTAATGAAAAACTGTTTTTT. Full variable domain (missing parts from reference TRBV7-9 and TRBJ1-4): DTGVSQNPRHKITKRGQNVTFRCDPISEHNRLYWYRQTLGQGPEFLTYFQNEAQLEKSRLLSDRFSAERPKGSFSTLEIQRTEQGDSAMYLCASSQYRGTNEKLFFGSGTQLSVL.

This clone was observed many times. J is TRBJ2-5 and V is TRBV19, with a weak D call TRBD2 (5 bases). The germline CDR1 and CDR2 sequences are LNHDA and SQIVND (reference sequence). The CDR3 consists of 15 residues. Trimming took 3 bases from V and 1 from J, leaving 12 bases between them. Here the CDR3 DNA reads TGTGCCAGTAGTATCCGGGGATCGATCCAAGAGACCCAGTACTTC. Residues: CASSIRGSIQETQYF.